Shown below are 21 T cell receptor beta chains from a single sample sequenced in a study of T cells after yellow fever vaccination. One entry per CDR3 protein, called by TCRdb with MiXCR from the 5' RACE reads. The profile shows a few hundred thousand distinct CDR3 sequences, around 4.1% of them singletons. Sequencing was performed on PBMCs, taken 5 days after the yellow fever booster vaccination. The receptors derive from a man aged 18 to 30 who received the YFV17D yellow fever vaccine.

This chain uses TRBV7-3 with TRBJ2-6; weak D call: TRBD2 (6 bases). Germline V gene data show CDR1 as SGHTA and CDR2 as FQGTGA. Trimming removed 0 bases at V and 0 bases at J, with 12 bases between. The CDR3 consists of 18 residues. The CDR3 loop is CASSLTGDFFSGANVLTF. In nucleotides, the CDR3 is TGTGCCAGCAGCTTAACAGGGGACTTTTTCTCTGGGGCCAACGTCCTGACTTTC. The whole variable domain, remainder taken from reference TRBV7-3 and TRBJ2-6, is GAGVSQTPSNKVTEKGKYVELRCDPISGHTALYWYRQSLGQGPEFLIYFQGTGAADDSGLPNDRFFAVRPEGSVSTLKIQRTERGDSAVYLCASSLTGDFFSGANVLTFGAGSRLTVL.

The gene calls are TRBV7-8 and TRBJ2-5, with D possibly being TRBD1 or TRBD2 (6 bases each). V was trimmed by 7 bases and J by 5 bases, leaving 23 bases between them. This CDR3 comprises 16 residues. Germline lookup yields CDR1 SGHVS and CDR2 FQNEAQ. CDR3 in amino acids: CASTQRGAGNYETQYF. The CDR3 DNA reads as TGTGCCAGCACCCAAAGGGGGGCGGGGAATTACGAGACCCAGTACTTC.

This clonotype was recorded at least ten times. The V gene is TRBV11-1, the J gene TRBJ2-1; D is tentatively TRBD1 or TRBD2 (5 bases each). V dropped 8 bases and J dropped 5 bases, with 10 bases sitting between them. Germline values: CDR1 SGHAT, CDR2 FQDESV (reference sequence). CDR3 length: 12 residues. The chain's CDR3 is CASGGENNEQFF. As DNA, the CDR3 is TGTGCCAGCGGGGGAGAGAACAATGAGCAGTTCTTC.

The V gene is TRBV10-3, the J gene TRBJ1-1, with 7 bases matching TRBD1. The CDR3 is made up of 15 amino acids. Trimming took 4 bases from V and 1 from J; bases not matched to a gene: 6. Per the germline V gene, CDR1 is ENHRY and CDR2 is SYGVKD. CDR3 nucleotides: TGTGCCATCAGTGGGTCCAGGGGGGAGAACACTGAAGCTTTCTTT. This sequence encodes CAISGSRGENTEAFF.

This clonotype occurred a few times. V is TRBV4-1 and J is TRBJ1-2, with D maybe TRBD1 (6 bases). Germline V gene sequence: CDR1 MGHRA, CDR2 YSYEKL. The CDR3 runs to 14 residues. The V and J ends lost 5 bases and 4 bases respectively, with 14 bases between them. The CDR3 spells CASSLPQGVYGYTF. In nucleotides, the CDR3 is TGCGCCAGCAGCTTACCACAGGGCGTCTATGGCTACACCTTC.

In its sample, this clonotype was seen a few times. The genes are TRBV30 and TRBJ2-1, with D uncertain. Germline V gives CDR1 GTSNPN, CDR2 SVGIG (reference sequence). Trimming took 5 bases from V and 0 from J, leaving 2 bases between them. The CDR3 runs 11 residues. This CDR3 is CAWGSYNEQFF. The CDR3 DNA reads TGTGCCTGGGGCTCCTACAATGAGCAGTTCTTC.

This clonotype was counted many times. The chain couples TRBV7-2 to TRBJ1-5; 8 bases are shared with TRBD1. CDR3 length: 15 residues. The germline V gene encodes CDR1 SGHTA and CDR2 FQGNSA. Losses at the gene ends were 8 bases for V and 0 bases for J; bases not matched to a gene: 6. The CDR3, as DNA: TGTGCCAGCGCGGACAGGGCCCATAGCAATCAGCCCCAGCATTTT. Amino acid sequence: CASADRAHSNQPQHF.

This clonotype was counted between two and nine times. The CDR3 is CASSLDGGSSYEQYF. CDR3 in DNA: TGTGCCAGCAGCTTAGATGGGGGAAGCTCCTACGAGCAGTACTTC. V and J are TRBV11-2 and TRBJ2-7, with D possibly being TRBD1 or TRBD2 (5 bases each). Germline V gene lookup returns CDR1 SGHAT and CDR2 FQNNGV. This CDR3 has 15 residues. V lost 0 bases, J lost 0 bases, and 9 bases lay in between. Drawing the rest from reference TRBV11-2 and TRBJ2-7, the complete variable domain is EAGVAQSPRYKIIEKRQSVAFWCNPISGHATLYWYQQILGQGPKLLIQFQNNGVVDDSQLPKDRFSAERLKGVDSTLKIQPAKLEDSAVYLCASSLDGGSSYEQYFGPGTRLTVT.

This clonotype showed up many times. V gene TRBV7-2 combines with J gene TRBJ1-1; D ambiguous. Trimming stripped 11 bases from V and 0 bases from J, with 13 bases between. CDR3 length equals 13 residues. The germline gives CDR1 SGHTA, CDR2 FQGNSA. The DNA for the CDR3 is TGTGCCGTCCAACGGGGTCTGAACACTGAAGCTTTCTTT. Translating gives CAVQRGLNTEAFF.

This clonotype was observed a few times. The chain combines TRBV3-1 with TRBJ2-5; 7 positions agree with TRBD1. Trimming cost V 2 bases and J 5 bases; bases outside gene matches: 14. The CDR3 runs to 17 residues. Germline CDR1 is LGHDT and CDR2 is YNNKEL (reference sequence). Written as DNA, the CDR3 is TGTGCCAGCAGCCAAATTTCTGACAGGGTGAAGCGGGAGACCCAGTACTTC. Translating gives CASSQISDRVKRETQYF.

This clonotype was seen a few times. The chain uses TRBV27 and TRBJ2-3; 8 nucleotides agree with TRBD1. J lost 4 bases, V lost 6 bases, and 12 bases had no gene match. Looked up from germline, CDR1 is MNHEY and CDR2 is SMNVEV (reference sequence). The CDR3 is 16 residues long. The CDR3 loop is CASSPSGTGSPDTQYF. DNA of the CDR3: TGTGCCAGCAGCCCATCTGGGACAGGAAGCCCAGATACGCAGTATTTT.

This clonotype was seen repeatedly, ten times or more. The chain has TRBV5-1 and TRBJ1-2; unclear D gene. The CDR3 is made up of 11 amino acids. V gave up 0 bases and J gave up 7 bases, with 4 bases separating them. Germline loops: CDR1 SGHRS, CDR2 YFSETQ. The CDR3 is CASSLDGGYTF. The DNA for the CDR3 is TGCGCCAGCAGCTTGGACGGTGGCTACACCTTC. Together with reference TRBV5-1 and TRBJ1-2, the CDR3 gives the full variable domain: KAGVTQTPRYLIKTRGQQVTLSCSPISGHRSVSWYQQTPGQGLQFLFEYFSETQRNKGNFPGRFSGRQFSNSRSEMNVSTLELGDSALYLCASSLDGGYTFGSGTRLTVV.

The chain combines TRBV5-4 with TRBJ2-1, with TRBD1 as a possible D gene (6 bases). The germline V and J ends were trimmed by 4 bases and 8 bases, with 13 bases remaining between them. CDR1 SGHNT and CDR2 YYREEE come from the germline V gene (reference sequence). This CDR3 has 13 amino acids. The CDR3 coding sequence is TGTGCCAGCAGCAGATACAGGGTCCATGAGCAGTTCTTC. Residues: CASSRYRVHEQFF.

This sequence joins TRBV5-1 and TRBJ1-1, with unresolved D. Germline V lookup: CDR1 SGHRS, CDR2 YFSETQ. V was clipped by 0 bases and J by 0 bases, with 12 bases between them. This CDR3 has 16 amino acids. The CDR3 loop is CASSLGSAGMNTEAFF. The CDR3 bases are TGCGCCAGCAGCTTGGGGTCGGCAGGCATGAACACTGAAGCTTTCTTT.

This clonotype has a handful of counts. The V gene is TRBV29-1, the J gene TRBJ1-2; D remains unclear. The CDR3 loop spans 8 amino acids. V was cut by 7 bases and J by 8 bases, with 5 bases left in between. From germline, CDR1 is SQVTM and CDR2 ANQGSEA. The CDR3 protein is CSAPGYTF. CDR3 nucleotides: TGCAGCGCACCCGGCTACACCTTC.

This clonotype came up many times. The chain links TRBV28 to TRBJ2-1, with 7 nucleotides matching TRBD2. Germline loops: CDR1 MDHEN, CDR2 SYDVKM. The J segment lost 3 bases and the V segment lost 7 bases, leaving 9 bases of the junction unmatched. The CDR3 spans 15 residues. The CDR3 loop reads CASIPLGLGYNEQFF. CDR3 bases: TGTGCCAGCATACCGCTAGGACTAGGCTACAATGAGCAGTTCTTC.

This clonotype was counted only a few times. This chain connects TRBV20-1 to TRBJ2-1; tentative D call: TRBD1 (5 bases). The V and J ends lost 6 bases and 0 bases respectively, with 15 bases between them. Looked up from germline, CDR1 is DFQATT and CDR2 is SNEGSKA (reference sequence). The CDR3 totals 15 residues. The CDR3 coding sequence is TGCAGTGCCGGCGGTAGGGGAAGCTCCTACAATGAGCAGTTCTTC. It encodes CSAGGRGSSYNEQFF.

This clonotype was recorded many times. The chain carries TRBV4-3 and TRBJ2-1; D possibly corresponds to TRBD2 (7 bases). The V end was cut by 0 bases, the J end by 4 bases, with 16 bases between. Germline lookup yields CDR1 LGHNA and CDR2 YSLEER. CDR3 length: 17 amino acids. The CDR3 DNA follows: TGCGCCAGCAGCCAAGATCGGGGGGCCGGGTTTTACAATGAGCAGTTCTTC. It translates to CASSQDRGAGFYNEQFF.

In this sample, this clonotype turned up a few times. V is TRBV6-6 and J is TRBJ2-1; no definite D call. V lost 0 bases, J lost 8 bases, and 2 bases lay in between. In germline, CDR1 is MNHNY, CDR2 SVGAGI (reference sequence). The CDR3 sequence is 11 residues long. The CDR3 loop reads CASSYSHEQFF. CDR3 in DNA: TGTGCCAGCAGTTACTCTCATGAGCAGTTCTTC.

The chain has TRBV2 and TRBJ2-7; D unresolved. The CDR3 contains 13 residues. From germline, CDR1 is SNHLY and CDR2 FYNNEI. The V and J ends lost 7 bases and 3 bases respectively, with 13 bases between them. The CDR3 protein is CASTRSDGYEQYF. CDR3 nucleotide sequence: TGTGCCAGCACCAGATCGGACGGCTACGAGCAGTACTTC.

This clonotype was detected a few times. The rearrangement joins TRBV5-1 to TRBJ1-5; D unresolved. Germline values: CDR1 SGHRS, CDR2 YFSETQ. V shed 0 bases and J shed 0 bases, with 7 bases lying between them. This CDR3 is 15 amino acids long. CDR3 residues: CASSLDGHSNQPQHF. The CDR3 bases are TGCGCCAGCAGCTTGGACGGCCATAGCAATCAGCCCCAGCATTTT.